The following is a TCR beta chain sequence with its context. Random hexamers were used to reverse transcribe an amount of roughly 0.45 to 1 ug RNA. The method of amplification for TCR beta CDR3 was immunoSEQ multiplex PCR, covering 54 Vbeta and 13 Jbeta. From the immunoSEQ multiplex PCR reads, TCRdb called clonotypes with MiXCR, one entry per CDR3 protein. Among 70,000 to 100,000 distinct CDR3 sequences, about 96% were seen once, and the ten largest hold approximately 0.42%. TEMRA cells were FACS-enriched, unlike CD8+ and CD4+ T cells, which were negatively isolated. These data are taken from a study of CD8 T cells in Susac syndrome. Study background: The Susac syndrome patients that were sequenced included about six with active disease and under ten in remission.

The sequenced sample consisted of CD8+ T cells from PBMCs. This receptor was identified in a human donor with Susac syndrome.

Here the CDR3 DNA reads TGCAGCGTGCCGGGACAAATCGACACCGGGGAGCTGTTTTTT. Its protein is CSVPGQIDTGELFF. The chain joins TRBV29-1 to TRBJ2-2; D possibly corresponds to TRBD1 (6 bases). The V and J ends lost 6 bases and 3 bases respectively, with 14 bases between them. CDR1 is SQVTM and CDR2 is ANQGSEA in the germline V gene. CDR3 length: 14 amino acids.